The rows below give T cell receptor beta chains drawn from one sample of a study of cytomegalovirus exposure and HLA in healthy donors. Some clones are missing from TCRdb's copy, which holds only in-frame ones; the method was immunoSEQ multiplex PCR. The top ten hold approximately 9% of the sample, which has approximately 84,000 clones, 74% seen once. Sequenced sample: PBMCs. These receptors were collected from a man aged 40-49 years in good health and CMV-seropositive. The CDR3 runs from the conserved cysteine through the conserved F or W. Fields, in order: D gene, clone size, V gene, J gene, CDR3 protein, CDR3 DNA. D genes are given only for firm matches. Only part of the rows carry a size: once, few, many, or a class if the clone is expanded.

D gene: TRBD2; clone size: NA; V gene: TRBV4-2; J gene: TRBJ2-7; CDR3 protein: CASSQAQAGGNEQYF; CDR3 DNA: TGTGCCAGCAGCCAAGCCCAAGCGGGGGGCAACGAGCAGTACTTC
D gene: NA; clone size: NA; V gene: TRBV21-1; J gene: TRBJ2-7; CDR3 protein: CASSATSTGLPYEQYF; CDR3 DNA: TGTGCCAGCAGCGCAACGAGTACAGGCCTACCCTACGAGCAGTACTTC
D gene: NA; clone size: NA; V gene: TRBV18; J gene: TRBJ2-5; CDR3 protein: CASSSRPFSAGETQYF; CDR3 DNA: TGTGCCAGCTCGTCCCGGCCTTTCTCGGCAGGAGAGACCCAGTACTTC
D gene: TRBD2; clone size: NA; V gene: TRBV2; J gene: TRBJ2-7; CDR3 protein: CASSGTSGTYEQYF; CDR3 DNA: TGTGCCAGCAGTGGAACTAGCGGGACCTACGAGCAGTACTTC
D gene: NA; clone size: NA; V gene: TRBV28; J gene: TRBJ1-2; CDR3 protein: CASSFQRDYGYTF; CDR3 DNA: TGTGCCAGCAGTTTTCAGAGGGACTATGGCTACACCTTC
D gene: NA; clone size: NA; V gene: TRBV18; J gene: TRBJ2-7; CDR3 protein: CASSPPSRDYEQYF; CDR3 DNA: TGTGCCAGCTCACCACCTTCCAGGGACTACGAGCAGTACTTC
D gene: TRBD2; clone size: few; V gene: TRBV10-1; J gene: TRBJ2-1; CDR3 protein: CASSRTSGGNEQFF; CDR3 DNA: TGCGCCAGCAGTCGGACTAGCGGGGGCAATGAGCAGTTCTTC
D gene: TRBD1; clone size: NA; V gene: TRBV7-6; J gene: TRBJ2-1; CDR3 protein: CASSLGTGDNEQFF; CDR3 DNA: TGTGCCAGCAGCTTAGGGACAGGTGACAATGAGCAGTTCTTC
D gene: TRBD2; clone size: few; V gene: TRBV4-2; J gene: TRBJ2-1; CDR3 protein: CASRTSRGSYNEQFF; CDR3 DNA: TGTGCCAGCAGGACTAGCCGCGGGAGTTACAATGAGCAGTTCTTC
D gene: TRBD1; clone size: NA; V gene: TRBV4-1; J gene: TRBJ2-1; CDR3 protein: CASSLSGGNEQFF; CDR3 DNA: TGCGCCAGCAGCCTATCAGGGGGCAATGAGCAGTTCTTC
D gene: NA; clone size: NA; V gene: TRBV19; J gene: TRBJ1-1; CDR3 protein: CASRNGGRGNTEAFF; CDR3 DNA: TGTGCCAGTAGAAACGGGGGGCGAGGGAACACTGAAGCTTTCTTT
D gene: NA; clone size: NA; V gene: TRBV2; J gene: TRBJ2-2; CDR3 protein: CASRLTADPSNTGELFF; CDR3 DNA: TGTGCCAGCAGGCTTACAGCGGATCCCTCGAACACCGGGGAGCTGTTTTTT
D gene: TRBD1; clone size: few; V gene: TRBV15; J gene: TRBJ2-6; CDR3 protein: CATSRGTGVTGANVLTF; CDR3 DNA: TGTGCCACCAGCAGAGGGACAGGGGTTACTGGGGCCAACGTCCTGACTTTC
D gene: TRBD1; clone size: NA; V gene: TRBV5-1; J gene: TRBJ2-7; CDR3 protein: CASSPSSGTGLHEQYF; CDR3 DNA: TGCGCCAGCAGCCCATCTTCCGGGACAGGGCTCCACGAGCAGTACTTC
D gene: NA; clone size: NA; V gene: TRBV20-1; J gene: TRBJ2-7; CDR3 protein: CSATLREEQYF; CDR3 DNA: TGCAGTGCTACTCTTCGAGAGGAGCAGTACTTC
D gene: TRBD2; clone size: once; V gene: TRBV12-5; J gene: TRBJ2-2; CDR3 protein: CASGLGLAGVTGELFF; CDR3 DNA: TGTGCTAGTGGTTTGGGACTAGCGGGAGTGACCGGGGAGCTGTTTTTT
D gene: NA; clone size: NA; V gene: TRBV4-2; J gene: TRBJ2-1; CDR3 protein: CASSQVVAVSYNEQFF; CDR3 DNA: TGTGCCAGCAGCCAAGTGGTAGCGGTTTCCTACAATGAGCAGTTCTTC
D gene: TRBD1; clone size: once; V gene: TRBV4-3; J gene: TRBJ2-7; CDR3 protein: CASSQDRGTGNYEQYF; CDR3 DNA: TGCGCCAGCAGCCAAGATCGGGGGACAGGGAACTACGAGCAGTACTTC
D gene: NA; clone size: once; V gene: TRBV2; J gene: TRBJ2-3; CDR3 protein: CASSGQATDTQYF; CDR3 DNA: TGTGCCAGCAGTGGACAGGCCACAGATACGCAGTATTTT
D gene: NA; clone size: few; V gene: TRBV7-9; J gene: TRBJ2-5; CDR3 protein: CASSWTDKETQYF; CDR3 DNA: TGTGCCAGCAGCTGGACTGATAAAGAGACCCAGTACTTC
D gene: NA; clone size: NA; V gene: TRBV21-1; J gene: TRBJ1-4; CDR3 protein: CAGAGGHNEKLFF; CDR3 DNA: TGTGCCGGGGCGGGGGGTCACAATGAAAAACTGTTTTTT
D gene: NA; clone size: few; V gene: TRBV9; J gene: TRBJ2-5; CDR3 protein: CASSVAAGIQETQYF; CDR3 DNA: TGTGCCAGCAGCGTAGCGGCAGGGATACAAGAGACCCAGTACTTC
D gene: NA; clone size: NA; V gene: TRBV6-1; J gene: TRBJ2-5; CDR3 protein: CASTPRDNQETQYF; CDR3 DNA: TGTGCCAGCACCCCCCGGGACAACCAAGAGACCCAGTACTTC
D gene: NA; clone size: NA; V gene: TRBV19; J gene: TRBJ1-2; CDR3 protein: CASKGDHYGYTF; CDR3 DNA: TGTGCCAGTAAGGGGGACCACTATGGCTACACCTTC
D gene: TRBD2; clone size: NA; V gene: TRBV2; J gene: TRBJ2-2; CDR3 protein: CASSELAGTGELFF; CDR3 DNA: TGTGCCAGCAGTGAACTAGCGGGAACTGGGGAGCTGTTTTTT
D gene: NA; clone size: NA; V gene: TRBV15; J gene: TRBJ1-1; CDR3 protein: CATSFDTENTEAFF; CDR3 DNA: TGTGCCACCAGCTTTGACACTGAGAACACTGAAGCTTTCTTT
D gene: NA; clone size: few; V gene: TRBV2; J gene: TRBJ1-5; CDR3 protein: CASRPQGGGNQPQHF; CDR3 DNA: TGTGCCAGCAGGCCCCAAGGGGGGGGAAATCAGCCCCAGCATTTT
D gene: NA; clone size: NA; V gene: TRBV27; J gene: TRBJ1-4; CDR3 protein: CASSPLRTTNEKLFF; CDR3 DNA: TGTGCCAGCAGTCCCCTCAGAACAACTAATGAAAAACTGTTTTTT
D gene: NA; clone size: NA; V gene: TRBV5-4; J gene: TRBJ2-1; CDR3 protein: CASSFRTSNNEQFF; CDR3 DNA: TGTGCCAGCAGCTTCCGGACTTCGAACAATGAGCAGTTCTTC
D gene: TRBD2; clone size: NA; V gene: TRBV10-3; J gene: TRBJ2-7; CDR3 protein: CAISELAGGSYEQYF; CDR3 DNA: TGTGCCATCAGTGAACTGGCGGGAGGGAGCTACGAGCAGTACTTC
D gene: NA; clone size: NA; V gene: TRBV7-2; J gene: TRBJ1-5; CDR3 protein: CASSLGIGNQPQHF; CDR3 DNA: TGTGCCAGCAGCTTAGGAATAGGCAATCAGCCCCAGCATTTT
D gene: NA; clone size: NA; V gene: TRBV19; J gene: TRBJ2-6; CDR3 protein: CASSTRFETGANVLTF; CDR3 DNA: TGTGCCAGTAGTACCCGCTTCGAGACTGGGGCCAACGTCCTGACTTTC
D gene: NA; clone size: NA; V gene: TRBV28; J gene: TRBJ1-5; CDR3 protein: CASILSQGRGNQPQHF; CDR3 DNA: TGTGCCAGCATCCTATCACAGGGTAGGGGCAATCAGCCCCAGCATTTT
D gene: TRBD2; clone size: few; V gene: TRBV30; J gene: TRBJ2-1; CDR3 protein: CAWSGTSGPLYNEQFF; CDR3 DNA: TGTGCCTGGAGTGGGACTAGCGGGCCACTATACAATGAGCAGTTCTTC
D gene: NA; clone size: NA; V gene: TRBV29-1; J gene: TRBJ1-1; CDR3 protein: CSVERAGDTEAFF; CDR3 DNA: TGCAGCGTTGAAAGGGCGGGGGACACTGAAGCTTTCTTT
D gene: NA; clone size: NA; V gene: TRBV29-1; J gene: TRBJ1-2; CDR3 protein: CSVEGRESKGYTF; CDR3 DNA: TGCAGCGTTGAAGGACGGGAATCGAAGGGCTACACCTTC
D gene: TRBD1; clone size: NA; V gene: TRBV30; J gene: TRBJ2-7; CDR3 protein: CAWLKGQGARYEQYF; CDR3 DNA: TGTGCCTGGCTGAAGGGACAGGGGGCAAGGTACGAGCAGTACTTC
D gene: TRBD1; clone size: NA; V gene: TRBV15; J gene: TRBJ2-7; CDR3 protein: CATSRVPAQGAYEQYF; CDR3 DNA: TGTGCCACCAGCAGAGTCCCGGCCCAGGGGGCATACGAGCAGTACTTC
D gene: TRBD1; clone size: once; V gene: TRBV29-1; J gene: TRBJ1-2; CDR3 protein: CSCGTGNGYTF; CDR3 DNA: TGCAGCTGCGGGACAGGGAATGGCTACACCTTC
D gene: NA; clone size: NA; V gene: TRBV10-3; J gene: TRBJ1-4; CDR3 protein: CAIRDTDNEKLFF; CDR3 DNA: TGTGCCATCAGGGACACCGATAATGAAAAACTGTTTTTT
D gene: NA; clone size: NA; V gene: TRBV4-2; J gene: TRBJ1-4; CDR3 protein: CASSQERSEKLFF; CDR3 DNA: TGTGCCAGCAGCCAAGAAAGGAGTGAAAAACTGTTTTTT
D gene: NA; clone size: NA; V gene: TRBV10-2; J gene: TRBJ2-1; CDR3 protein: CASSENRVGEQFF; CDR3 DNA: TGCGCCAGCAGTGAGAACAGGGTTGGTGAGCAGTTCTTC
D gene: TRBD1; clone size: NA; V gene: TRBV6-1; J gene: TRBJ2-1; CDR3 protein: CASSMTGGIGNEQFF; CDR3 DNA: TGTGCCAGCAGCATGACAGGGGGCATAGGAAATGAGCAGTTCTTC
D gene: TRBD1; clone size: NA; V gene: TRBV5-4; J gene: TRBJ2-1; CDR3 protein: CASSPYRDRVGVEQFF; CDR3 DNA: TGTGCCAGCAGCCCGTACCGGGACAGGGTAGGGGTAGAGCAGTTCTTC
D gene: NA; clone size: once; V gene: TRBV19; J gene: TRBJ2-1; CDR3 protein: CASSITVSSYNEQFF; CDR3 DNA: TGTGCCAGTAGTATCACGGTGAGCTCCTACAATGAGCAGTTCTTC
D gene: NA; clone size: NA; V gene: TRBV27; J gene: TRBJ2-7; CDR3 protein: CASRPGGRGSYEQYF; CDR3 DNA: TGTGCCAGCCGTCCGGGGGGCAGGGGCTCCTACGAGCAGTACTTC
D gene: TRBD2; clone size: NA; V gene: TRBV13; J gene: TRBJ2-5; CDR3 protein: CASSPREGSLGQYF; CDR3 DNA: TGTGCCAGCAGCCCTCGGGAGGGGAGTTTGGGGCAGTACTTC
D gene: NA; clone size: NA; V gene: TRBV25-1; J gene: TRBJ1-5; CDR3 protein: CASSESSRNNQPQHF; CDR3 DNA: TGTGCCAGCAGTGAATCTAGCCGGAACAATCAGCCCCAGCATTTT
D gene: NA; clone size: few; V gene: TRBV7-6; J gene: TRBJ2-6; CDR3 protein: CASSLSFSSGANVLTF; CDR3 DNA: TGTGCCAGCAGCTTATCGTTTTCCTCTGGGGCCAACGTCCTGACTTTC
D gene: TRBD1; clone size: NA; V gene: TRBV9; J gene: TRBJ1-2; CDR3 protein: CASSPPPGQGIYGYTF; CDR3 DNA: TGTGCCAGCAGCCCTCCCCCGGGACAGGGCATTTATGGCTACACCTTC
D gene: NA; clone size: NA; V gene: TRBV30; J gene: TRBJ2-1; CDR3 protein: CAWTQGDEQFF; CDR3 DNA: TGTGCCTGGACCCAGGGCGATGAGCAGTTCTTC
D gene: NA; clone size: NA; V gene: TRBV4-1; J gene: TRBJ2-3; CDR3 protein: CASSQPSGTRGSVPDTQYF; CDR3 DNA: TGCGCCAGCAGCCAACCCTCGGGAACACGGGGTTCGGTCCCAGATACGCAGTATTTT
D gene: NA; clone size: NA; V gene: TRBV30; J gene: TRBJ1-3; CDR3 protein: CAWSVGGLGNTIYF; CDR3 DNA: TGTGCCTGGAGTGTAGGGGGTCTTGGAAACACCATATATTTT
D gene: TRBD1; clone size: NA; V gene: TRBV9; J gene: TRBJ2-1; CDR3 protein: CATPGGIYNEQFF; CDR3 DNA: TGTGCCACCCCAGGGGGAATTTACAATGAGCAGTTCTTC
D gene: NA; clone size: NA; V gene: TRBV11-2; J gene: TRBJ1-4; CDR3 protein: CASSSGQTNEKLFF; CDR3 DNA: TGTGCCAGCAGCTCAGGGCAAACTAATGAAAAACTGTTTTTT